The 20 T cell receptor beta chains below all came from one sample that was sequenced in a study of blood T cell repertoires in COVID-19. Only in-frame clones appear in the TCRdb table, and some are missing; sequencing was by immunoSEQ multiplex PCR. Among some 210,000 clones listed, over 75% were seen once. Source material: peripheral blood. These receptors were collected from a woman aged 40-49 years with acute or convalescent COVID-19.

The genes are TRBV7-9 and TRBJ2-5; D call uncertain. V was trimmed by 1 base and J by 1 base, leaving 10 bases between them. The CDR3 has 15 residues. Germline CDR1 SEHNR, CDR2 FQNEAQ (reference sequence). CDR3 nucleotides: TGTGCCAGCAGCTTAGGCCCCCAGGCCCAAGAGACCCAGTACTTC. Amino acids: CASSLGPQAQETQYF. The full variable domain, completed using reference TRBV7-9 and TRBJ2-5, is DTGVSQNPRHKITKRGQNVTFRCDPISEHNRLYWYRQTLGQGPEFLTYFQNEAQLEKSRLLSDRFSAERPKGSFSTLEIQRTEQGDSAMYLCASSLGPQAQETQYFGPGTRLLVL.

J is TRBJ1-1 and V is TRBV27; TRBD1 aligns across 7 bases. The CDR3 is 14 residues long. The trim removed 5 bases at V and 3 bases at J, leaving 6 bases unmatched. The germline V gene has CDR1 MNHEY and CDR2 SMNVEV (reference sequence). The CDR3 loop reads CASSHRDRYTEAFF. The CDR3 region has the DNA TGTGCCAGCAGTCACAGGGACAGATACACTGAAGCTTTCTTT.

V is TRBV2 and J is TRBJ1-1; TRBD1 matches 7 bases. CDR1 SNHLY and CDR2 FYNNEI come from the germline V gene. The junction had 5 bases not matched to a gene; V was cut back by 8 bases and J by 5 bases. CDR3 size: 12 residues. CDR3 DNA: TGTGCCAGCCGACAGGGTCGAACTGAAGCTTTCTTT. Its translation is CASRQGRTEAFF.

Here the CDR3 reads CASSLIVSGGSSYNEQFF. The CDR3 DNA reads as TGCGCCAGCAGCTTGATAGTTAGCGGGGGGTCCTCCTACAATGAGCAGTTCTTC. The genes are TRBV5-1 and TRBJ2-1; 10 nucleotides match TRBD2. V lost 1 base to trimming and J lost 0 bases; unmatched junction nucleotides: 7. In germline, CDR1 is SGHRS, CDR2 YFSETQ. The CDR3 length is 18 residues.

The V and J genes are TRBV5-1 and TRBJ1-5; 8 bases are shared with TRBD1. The J segment lost 5 bases and the V segment lost 2 bases, leaving 3 bases of the junction unmatched. This CDR3 is 14 amino acids long. CDR1 is SGHRS, CDR2 YFSETQ, per germline. The CDR3, as DNA: TGCGCCAGCAGCTTTGGACAGGGTGATCAGCCCCAGCATTTT. Its protein product is CASSFGQGDQPQHF.

This clone was observed a few times. The rearrangement uses TRBV6-5 and TRBJ1-1; D gene ambiguous. The CDR3 contains 13 residues. V shed 3 bases and J shed 8 bases, with 13 bases lying between them. The germline V gene has CDR1 MNHEY and CDR2 SVGAGI. The CDR3 spells CASSYDRREEAFF. The CDR3 DNA sequence: TGTGCCAGCAGTTATGATAGGAGGGAGGAAGCTTTCTTT.

The chain joins TRBV2 to TRBJ2-3, with unresolved D. The V and J ends lost 5 bases and 2 bases respectively, with 2 bases between them. The V gene's germline CDR1 is SNHLY and CDR2 FYNNEI. This CDR3 region has 11 residues. CDR3 DNA sequence: TGTGCCAGCAGTCTCACAGATACGCAGTATTTT. Amino acids: CASSLTDTQYF.

The V and J genes are TRBV7-3 and TRBJ1-1, with D maybe TRBD1 (6 bases). The length of the CDR3 is 13 residues. Germline V gives CDR1 SGHTA, CDR2 FQGTGA. Trimming removed 0 bases from V and 6 bases from J, with 8 bases in between. The DNA of the CDR3 is TGTGCCAGCAGCTTAACAACAGGGTCTGAAGCTTTCTTT. Translating gives CASSLTTGSEAFF.

Concerning this clone: This specimen includes other DNA sequences encoding the same CDR3. This chain joins TRBV14 and TRBJ2-1, with a weak D call TRBD2 (6 bases). V lost 1 base and J lost 0, with 7 bases in between. CDR1 and CDR2 from the germline V gene are SGHDN and FVKESK. The CDR3 sequence is 15 residues long. The CDR3 DNA reads TGTGCCAGCAGCCAAGCCGGGGGCTCCTACAATGAGCAGTTCTTC. Translating it yields CASSQAGGSYNEQFF.

This chain uses TRBV7-2 with TRBJ2-2, with TRBD1 matching over 11 bases. V lost 5 bases and J lost 9; bases outside the gene matches: 11. This CDR3 is 16 amino acids long. Germline CDR1 SGHTA, CDR2 FQGNSA. CDR3 sequence reads: CASSPDGTGGYRELFF. Written as DNA, the CDR3 is TGTGCCAGCAGCCCAGATGGGACAGGGGGTTACCGGGAGCTGTTTTTT.

This clone was detected once. The chain combines TRBV5-6 with TRBJ1-3, with a weak D call TRBD1 (5 bases). Looked up from germline, CDR1 is SGHDT and CDR2 is YYEEEE. This CDR3 spans 15 amino acids. Trimming removed 0 bases from V and 4 bases from J, with 11 bases in between. DNA for the CDR3: TGTGCCAGCAGCTTGGAGTGGCAGGGAGGAAACACCATATATTTT. Residues: CASSLEWQGGNTIYF.

The chain couples TRBV30 to TRBJ1-2; D call uncertain. V lost 7 bases, J lost 6 bases, and 9 bases lay in between. The germline V gene has CDR1 GTSNPN and CDR2 SVGIG (reference sequence). The CDR3 spans 10 residues. The CDR3 loop reads CASRRDGYTF. The DNA of the CDR3 is TGTGCCTCCCGGCGGGATGGCTACACCTTC.

J is TRBJ1-1 and V is TRBV5-1, with 8 bases identical to TRBD1. This CDR3 contains 17 residues. Germline CDR1 SGHRS, CDR2 YFSETQ. Unmatched junction bases numbered 12, after V lost 4 bases and J lost 1 base. The CDR3 reads CASSKRILQGGNTEAFF. The CDR3 DNA sequence: TGCGCCAGCAGCAAAAGAATACTACAGGGGGGGAACACTGAAGCTTTCTTT. Full variable domain (outside the CDR3, taken from reference TRBV5-1 and TRBJ1-1): KAGVTQTPRYLIKTRGQQVTLSCSPISGHRSVSWYQQTPGQGLQFLFEYFSETQRNKGNFPGRFSGRQFSNSRSEMNVSTLELGDSALYLCASSKRILQGGNTEAFFGQGTRLTVV.

This sequence joins TRBV4-1 and TRBJ1-1; 7 bases are shared with TRBD1. The CDR3 length is 15 residues. The V gene end was trimmed by 1 base and the J gene end by 3 bases; junction bases not matched to a gene: 5. Per the germline V gene, CDR1 is MGHRA and CDR2 is YSYEKL. The CDR3 coding sequence is TGCGCCAGCAGCCAAGGGGACAGTGGGTACACTGAAGCTTTCTTT. This encodes CASSQGDSGYTEAFF.

V and J are TRBV7-9 and TRBJ1-2; the match to TRBD1 covers 9 bases. The germline V gene has CDR1 SEHNR and CDR2 FQNEAQ (reference sequence). V was clipped by 1 base and J by 4 bases; unmatched bases: 4. The CDR3 has 15 amino acids. CDR3 sequence (DNA): TGTGCCAGCAGCTTAGTGGGACAGGGCGGCTATGGCTACACCTTC. Translation gives CASSLVGQGGYGYTF.

The V gene is TRBV10-2, the J gene TRBJ1-6; 8 bases align to TRBD1. This CDR3 is 16 amino acids long. CDR1 is WSHSY and CDR2 is SAAADI in the germline V gene. V shed 6 bases, J shed 9 bases, and the junction held 13 bases outside the gene matches. The CDR3 sequence is CASRDGPGGLGSPLHF. In DNA, the CDR3 is TGCGCCAGCAGGGATGGGCCAGGGGGCCTGGGTTCACCCCTCCACTTT.

V gene TRBV2 combines with J gene TRBJ1-5, with D tentatively TRBD1 (6 bases). The CDR3 runs 15 residues. The ends were cut back, 7 bases at V and 4 bases at J, with 17 bases in the middle. Germline CDR1 and CDR2: SNHLY and FYNNEI. The DNA of the CDR3 is TGTGCCAGCACCCCGGGACACTCAGGGAATCAGCCCCAGCATTTT. It encodes CASTPGHSGNQPQHF.

The chain has TRBV2 and TRBJ1-2; D is perhaps TRBD1 (6 bases). Trimming stripped 2 bases from V and 8 bases from J, with 18 bases between. The CDR3 is 15 amino acids. Germline V gene sequence: CDR1 SNHLY, CDR2 FYNNEI. CDR3 sequence reads: CASSEKGPGQTGYTF. CDR3 DNA sequence: TGTGCCAGCAGTGAAAAGGGGCCAGGACAGACCGGCTACACCTTC.

This clone was counted between two and nine times. The CDR3 nucleotides read TGTGCCAGCAGTGATGGACAGGGGAATTCACCCCTCCACTTT. It specifies CASSDGQGNSPLHF. J is TRBJ1-6 and V is TRBV6-1, with 9 bases matching TRBD1. The CDR3 spans 14 residues. The junction had 1 base not matched to a gene; V was cut back by 3 bases and J by 7 bases. The V gene's germline CDR1 is MNHNS and CDR2 SASEGT.

This sequence joins TRBV2 and TRBJ2-2; weak D call: TRBD2 (6 bases). The CDR3 runs to 14 residues. Germline CDR1 SNHLY, CDR2 FYNNEI. Trimming shortened V by 9 bases and J by 6 bases, and 17 bases separated the two germline ends. The CDR3 spells CASGEEGSPGELFF. The CDR3 DNA sequence: TGTGCCAGTGGGGAGGAGGGTTCGCCCGGGGAGCTGTTTTTT.